This T cell receptor (beta chain) was obtained from a study of metastatic and nonmetastatic thyroid tumors (TCRdb year 2020). About the study as a whole: For patients with malignant and with benign thyroid disease, the researchers compared repertoires between peripheral blood samples and tumor or nodule tissue samples. Points the paper makes about the study in general: TCR beta diversity was reported as significantly higher in malignant tumors than in benign nodules, in both blood and tumor samples.

Reading from cysteine to phenylalanine, the CDR3 counts 14 amino acids. The kept DNA is CDR3 alone, 42 bases in frame from the first base. The germline V gene (reference sequence) supplies CDR1 LNHNV and CDR2 YYDKDF. The germline ends are 14 bases apart after V is trimmed by 8 bases and J by 3 bases. None of the patients had been given any treatment before thyroid surgery. Using T-cell receptor beta sequencing, the researchers looked back retrospectively at clinical samples from patients, gathered between about 2012 and 2018. Library construction relied on PCR. Data came from an Illumina HiSeq 4000. The TCR beta-chain CDR3 region of each patient was profiled by high-throughput sequencing. Per the authors' processing: A classifier to discriminate distant-metastatic papillary thyroid cancer patients was built from CDR3 differences across clinicopathological groups. The Shannon index was used to assess repertoire diversity, and the Morisita-Horn index was used to assess tumor-blood repertoire similarity. Starting from the raw public reads, TCRdb applied fastp trimming at Q25, assembled clones with MiXCR and retained in-frame beta chains. Here the V and J calls rest on TCRdb's processing, not on the authors' analysis. Across this sample there are tens of thousands of clones, with roughly 15% seen only once. Together, the top ten hold 3% of the sample.

This clone was found many times. This receptor's antigen is unknown. Base qualities are not provided; no much larger clone lies one nucleotide away. Material for sequencing was blood. The V and J genes are TRBV15 and TRBJ1-5; a tentative D call is TRBD1 (6 bases match). This sequence was found in a female donor with papillary thyroid cancer or a benign thyroid nodule (not recorded which). Some clones in this sample may be carry-over from other donors' samples. The DNA is as follows: TGTGCCACCGCGACAGGCGCTACCAATCAGCCCCAGCATTTT. Its translation reads: CATATGATNQPQHF.